These 18 T cell receptor beta chains share one sample of origin, sequenced in a study of technical replicates of blood from several donors. Libraries were prepared by immunoSEQ multiplex PCR; TCRdb keeps only in-frame clonotypes and omits some of them. The data show about 83,000 clones, about 94% seen once. Material: T cells isolated from PBMCs. The receptors come from a human donor in good health.

This chain links TRBV28 with TRBJ2-7; no firm D call. The germline V gene has CDR1 MDHEN and CDR2 SYDVKM. With 4 bases removed from V and 2 bases from J, the gap between germline ends came to 6 bases. This CDR3 spans 12 amino acids. The CDR3 DNA sequence: TGTGCCAGCAGTTGGGCCACCTACGAGCAGTACTTC. Amino acids: CASSWATYEQYF.

The chain links TRBV7-9 to TRBJ2-1; tentatively, D is TRBD2 (6 bases). V was pared by 5 bases and J by 1 base, with 15 bases between. The CDR3 has 16 amino acids. CDR1 is SEHNR and CDR2 is FQNEAQ in the germline V gene (reference sequence). The CDR3 DNA follows: TGTGCCAGCAGCGGCCTGGTAGCGGCATCCTACAATGAGCAGTTCTTC. This gives the protein CASSGLVAASYNEQFF.

The J gene is TRBJ2-7, the V gene TRBV6-5; TRBD2 might be the D (5 bases). The CDR3 is 14 amino acids. The V end was cut by 4 bases, the J end by 3 bases, with 13 bases between. CDR1 and CDR2 (germline): MNHEY, SVGAGI. The CDR3 sequence is CASSFGLANYEQYF. The DNA for the CDR3 is TGTGCCAGCAGTTTTGGACTCGCTAACTACGAGCAGTACTTC.

The J gene is TRBJ1-6, the V gene TRBV11-2, with TRBD1 as a possible D gene (5 bases). CDR3 length: 14 amino acids. V was clipped by 5 bases and J by 6 bases, with 11 bases between them. Germline assignment: CDR1 SGHAT and CDR2 FQNNGV. The CDR3: CASSLGARNSPLHF. The CDR3 DNA reads TGTGCCAGCAGCCTTGGGGCGCGTAATTCACCCCTCCACTTT.

The V gene is TRBV2, the J gene TRBJ2-3; no clear D gene. Looked up from germline, CDR1 is SNHLY and CDR2 is FYNNEI. The CDR3 is 14 residues long. The germline V and J ends were trimmed by 2 bases and 0 bases, with 6 bases remaining between them. As DNA, the CDR3 is TGTGCCAGCAGTGAAAAGCCTAGCACAGATACGCAGTATTTT. Amino acids: CASSEKPSTDTQYF.

This clone is deemed medium-sized. The V and J genes are TRBV2 and TRBJ1-5; 7 nucleotides line up with TRBD1. Trimming at V came to 3 bases and at J to 6 bases, leaving 5 bases not matched to a gene. The length of the CDR3 is 14 residues. Germline values: CDR1 SNHLY, CDR2 FYNNEI. CDR3 in DNA: TGTGCCAGCAGTGATAGGGGGCTCAGTCAGCCCCAGCATTTT. Translating gives CASSDRGLSQPQHF.

The J gene is TRBJ1-3, the V gene TRBV6-6; D might be TRBD1 (5 bases). Trimming shortened V by 6 bases and J by 4 bases, and 13 bases separated the two germline ends. The CDR3 is made up of 14 amino acids. Germline CDR1 MNHNY, CDR2 SVGAGI (reference sequence). The CDR3 reads CASSPGTTGNTIYF. CDR3 bases: TGTGCCAGCAGCCCCGGGACTACCGGAAACACCATATATTTT.

V usage is TRBV5-4 and J usage is TRBJ2-7; unclear D gene. CDR3 length: 12 amino acids. The V and J ends lost 1 base and 3 bases respectively, with 5 bases between them. The V gene's germline CDR1 is SGHNT and CDR2 YYREEE (reference sequence). The CDR3 region has the DNA TGTGCCAGCAGCTTGATCAACTACGAGCAGTACTTC. Amino acids: CASSLINYEQYF.

V usage is TRBV19 and J usage is TRBJ2-5; D gene ambiguous. CDR1 LNHDA and CDR2 SQIVND come from the germline V gene (reference sequence). V lost 3 bases to trimming and J lost 1 base, with 6 bases between them. CDR3 length equals 13 residues. CDR3 sequence (DNA): TGTGCCAGTAGTATTGCGGTCCAAGAGACCCAGTACTTC. It yields the protein CASSIAVQETQYF.

CDR3 DNA: TGTGCCAGCAGCGGTGAGCGAGGGGAGGCTGAAAACACCATATATTTT. Amino acid sequence: CASSGERGEAENTIYF. J is TRBJ1-3 and V is TRBV9, with a tentative D call TRBD1 (5 bases). Germline lookup yields CDR1 SGDLS and CDR2 YYNGEE. The CDR3 length is 16 residues. V was cut by 3 bases and J by 6 bases, with 19 bases left in between.

V gene TRBV7-2 combines with J gene TRBJ2-3; 9 bases fit TRBD1. The germline gives CDR1 SGHTA, CDR2 FQGNSA. V gave up 4 bases and J gave up 3 bases; unmatched junction bases: 14. This CDR3 has 18 residues. CDR3 region: CASSSLGGRDRETDTQYF. The CDR3 DNA follows: TGTGCCAGCAGCTCTCTGGGGGGCCGGGACAGGGAAACAGATACGCAGTATTTT.

This clone appeared once. This chain connects TRBV2 to TRBJ2-7; no definite D call. Trimming cost V 9 bases and J 3 bases, with 6 bases left between them. The CDR3 runs to 10 residues. Germline loops: CDR1 SNHLY, CDR2 FYNNEI. CDR3 region: CASADYEQYF. The CDR3 DNA follows: TGTGCCAGTGCGGACTACGAGCAGTACTTC.

The chain is built from TRBV12-5 and TRBJ1-3; 7 nucleotides line up with TRBD1. The germline V gene has CDR1 LGHNT and CDR2 FRNRAP. The junction had 3 bases not matched to a gene; V was cut back by 5 bases and J by 2 bases. There are 14 residues in the CDR3. The CDR3 region has the DNA TGTGCTAGTGGTCTCGGGACAGCTGGAAACACCATATATTTT. Protein product: CASGLGTAGNTIYF.

V usage is TRBV10-3 and J usage is TRBJ1-1; a possible D gene is TRBD1 (5 bases). CDR1 and CDR2 (germline): ENHRY, SYGVKD. V lost 4 bases and J 5 bases, leaving 11 bases between the germline ends. The CDR3 length is 13 residues. The chain's CDR3 is CAISGQGGTEAFF. For the CDR3, the DNA is TGTGCCATCAGTGGGCAGGGTGGAACTGAAGCTTTCTTT.

This clone was detected only once. The rearrangement links TRBV16 to TRBJ2-3; D perhaps matches TRBD1 (5 bases). There are 14 residues in the CDR3. CDR1 is KGHSY, CDR2 FQNENV, per germline. V lost 4 bases and J lost 3, with 11 bases in between. In DNA form, the CDR3 reads TGTGCCAGCAGCCGTCTTGGGGCTACAGATACGCAGTATTTT. Its protein is CASSRLGATDTQYF.

Here the CDR3 DNA reads TGCGCCAGCAGCGCCGGGACAGGGGGCAGAGGTTATAATGAAAAACTGTTTTTT. Its protein is CASSAGTGGRGYNEKLFF. The V gene is TRBV5-1, the J gene TRBJ1-4, with TRBD1 identical over 12 bases. The V and J ends lost 4 bases and 4 bases, in that order; junction bases with no gene match: 11. The CDR3 has 18 amino acids. CDR1 SGHRS and CDR2 YFSETQ come from the germline V gene.

The chain joins TRBV5-6 to TRBJ2-3; D is ambiguous. Trimming pared 2 bases from V and 0 bases from J, leaving 7 bases between. CDR1 and CDR2 from the germline V gene are SGHDT and YYEEEE. The CDR3 is 14 residues long. CDR3 coding DNA: TGTGCCAGCAGCTTATCCAGTAGCACAGATACGCAGTATTTT. It encodes CASSLSSSTDTQYF.

The J gene is TRBJ2-2, the V gene TRBV18; possibly TRBD2 for D (7 bases). Trimming shortened V by 2 bases and J by 2 bases, and 12 bases separated the two germline ends. The CDR3 is 16 residues long. Germline V gives CDR1 KGHSH, CDR2 LQKENI. The CDR3 here is CASSPFGGLNTGELFF. The CDR3 nucleotides read TGTGCCAGCTCACCATTCGGGGGGCTTAACACCGGGGAGCTGTTTTTT.